One and the same sample provided the 29 T cell receptor beta chains below, sequenced in a study of blood T cell repertoires in COVID-19. Profiling relied on immunoSEQ multiplex PCR, and the TCRdb table lists in-frame clones only, not all of them. This table has a few hundred thousand clones, 80% to 90% appearing once. The sequencing sample was made of peripheral blood. These receptors were taken from a woman aged 80 or over with acute or convalescent COVID-19.

This sequence joins TRBV30 and TRBJ1-1; no clear D. Germline lookup yields CDR1 GTSNPN and CDR2 SVGIG (reference sequence). V was cut by 2 bases and J by 3 bases, with 13 bases left in between. The CDR3 loop spans 14 amino acids. The CDR3 sequence: CAWSLTERDTEAFF. The CDR3 nucleotides are TGTGCCTGGAGTCTAACAGAGAGGGACACTGAAGCTTTCTTT.

In its sample, this clone was seen a few times. This rearrangement joins TRBV28 to TRBJ2-7; D is unresolved. The CDR3 length is 11 residues. Germline V gene sequence: CDR1 MDHEN, CDR2 SYDVKM. V shed 5 bases and J shed 7 bases, with 9 bases lying between them. The CDR3 DNA follows: TGTGCCAGCAGTCGCCGAGTAGAGCAGTACTTC. Translating it yields CASSRRVEQYF.

The chain recombines TRBV19 with TRBJ2-5, with TRBD2 matching 12 bases. V lost 6 bases and J lost 2; bases outside the gene matches: 7. Germline lookup yields CDR1 LNHDA and CDR2 SQIVND (reference sequence). CDR3 length: 16 residues. Written as DNA, the CDR3 is TGTGCCAGTAGCTCCCCCCTAGCGGGGGGGCAAGAGACCCAGTACTTC. Its protein product is CASSSPLAGGQETQYF.

The chain joins TRBV5-1 to TRBJ1-5; 9 positions match TRBD1. The length of the CDR3 is 17 residues. V gave up 4 bases and J gave up 0 bases; unmatched junction bases: 8. Germline lookup yields CDR1 SGHRS and CDR2 YFSETQ. The CDR3 sequence: CASSLGTGPYSNQPQHF. CDR3 in DNA: TGCGCCAGCAGCCTAGGGACAGGGCCTTATAGCAATCAGCCCCAGCATTTT.

The CDR3 here is CASSFNLIGELFF. In DNA form, the CDR3 reads TGTGCCAGCAGCTTTAACTTGATCGGGGAGCTGTTTTTT. This chain links TRBV7-2 with TRBJ2-2; D uncertain. V lost 3 bases, J lost 7 bases, and 9 bases lay in between. The CDR3 has 13 amino acids. Per the germline V gene, CDR1 is SGHTA and CDR2 is FQGNSA. Full variable domain (remainder filled in from reference TRBV7-2 and TRBJ2-2): GAGVSQSPSNKVTEKGKDVELRCDPISGHTALYWYRQSLGQGLEFLIYFQGNSAPDKSGLPSDRFSAERTGGSVSTLTIQRTQQEDSAVYLCASSFNLIGELFFGEGSRLTVL.

The chain recombines TRBV27 with TRBJ2-7; 14 nucleotides agree with TRBD2. Germline CDR1 is MNHEY and CDR2 is SMNVEV (reference sequence). The CDR3 runs to 15 residues. The junction had 9 bases not matched to a gene; V was cut back by 5 bases and J by 9 bases. The CDR3 protein is CASSPGTSGREVQYF. The CDR3 nucleotides read TGTGCCAGCAGTCCCGGGACTAGCGGGAGAGAGGTGCAGTACTTC.

This clone came up once. The chain uses TRBV14 and TRBJ2-1; D is perhaps TRBD1 (6 bases). Germline CDR1 and CDR2: SGHDN and FVKESK. The length of the CDR3 is 13 residues. V lost 4 bases and J lost 6, with 10 bases in between. The CDR3 DNA reads TGTGCCAGCAGCCGGGACATGGGCAATGAGCAGTTCTTC. Translating gives CASSRDMGNEQFF.

V gene TRBV9 combines with J gene TRBJ2-2, with D possibly TRBD1 on 6 matching bases. The CDR3 totals 18 residues. Germline V gives CDR1 SGDLS, CDR2 YYNGEE. V was clipped by 4 bases and J by 0 bases, with 19 bases between them. Here the CDR3 reads CASSPGDGAPTNTGELFF. CDR3 nucleotide sequence: TGTGCCAGCAGCCCAGGGGACGGTGCTCCCACGAACACCGGGGAGCTGTTTTTT.

The chain has TRBV19 and TRBJ1-6; no clear D. This CDR3 comprises 14 residues. V lost 1 base to trimming and J lost 4 bases, with 5 bases between them. CDR1 and CDR2 (germline): LNHDA, SQIVND (reference sequence). The CDR3 nucleotides read TGTGCCAGTAGTATAGGCGCGTATAATTCACCCCTCCACTTT. It codes for CASSIGAYNSPLHF.

The gene calls are TRBV11-2 and TRBJ2-1; no clear D gene. Germline V gives CDR1 SGHAT, CDR2 FQNNGV. The CDR3 spans 14 residues. V was shortened by 5 bases and J by 5 bases, with 13 bases between the two germline ends. CDR3: CASSLNAVDNEQFF. The CDR3 nucleotides read TGTGCCAGCAGCCTAAACGCGGTTGACAATGAGCAGTTCTTC.

This chain connects TRBV27 to TRBJ1-1; a possible D gene is TRBD1 (5 bases). From germline, CDR1 is MNHEY and CDR2 SMNVEV (reference sequence). The CDR3 is 14 amino acids. Between the trimmed V and J ends, which lost 5 bases and 7 bases, there was a span of 17 bases. CDR3 nucleotides: TGTGCCAGCAGTCCCTCCGGAGGGGTCGTTGAAGCTTTCTTT. It is translated as CASSPSGGVVEAFF.

The chain is built from TRBV19 and TRBJ1-5; D is possibly TRBD1 (6 bases). From germline, CDR1 is LNHDA and CDR2 SQIVND (reference sequence). This CDR3 has 10 amino acids. V lost 6 bases and J lost 14, with 11 bases in between. The CDR3 DNA is TGTGCCAGTAGAGGGGGAGGGGAGCATTTT. It translates to CASRGGGEHF.

The V gene is TRBV5-1, the J gene TRBJ2-3; 8 bases line up with TRBD2. The CDR3 is 14 amino acids. V trimming: 6 bases; J trimming: 5 bases; junction bases outside the gene matches: 8. CDR1 is SGHRS, CDR2 YFSETQ, per germline. The CDR3 region is CASTPGGAKDTQYF. The CDR3 nucleotides read TGCGCCAGCACCCCGGGGGGGGCTAAAGATACGCAGTATTTT. The variable domain in full, with the rest retrieved from reference TRBV5-1 and TRBJ2-3, is KAGVTQTPRYLIKTRGQQVTLSCSPISGHRSVSWYQQTPGQGLQFLFEYFSETQRNKGNFPGRFSGRQFSNSRSEMNVSTLELGDSALYLCASTPGGAKDTQYFGPGTRLTVL.

This chain uses TRBV7-2 with TRBJ1-2; TRBD1 aligns across 9 bases. Trimming cost V 2 bases and J 6 bases; bases outside gene matches: 4. There are 14 residues in the CDR3. The germline CDR1 and CDR2 sequences are SGHTA and FQGNSA. CDR3 region: CASSLQQGAHGYTF. CDR3 sequence (DNA): TGTGCCAGCAGCTTACAACAGGGGGCGCATGGCTACACCTTC. Using reference TRBV7-2 and TRBJ1-2 for the parts outside the CDR3, the full variable domain is GAGVSQSPSNKVTEKGKDVELRCDPISGHTALYWYRQSLGQGLEFLIYFQGNSAPDKSGLPSDRFSAERTGGSVSTLTIQRTQQEDSAVYLCASSLQQGAHGYTFGSGTRLTVV.

This clone turned up a few times. The gene calls are TRBV5-6 and TRBJ2-2, with TRBD2 matching over 8 bases. Germline CDR1 and CDR2: SGHDT and YYEEEE. The CDR3 has 17 residues. After removal of 6 bases from V and 6 bases from J, the junction contained 16 bases not matched to a gene. This CDR3 is CASTTPLSGNKAGELFF. CDR3 DNA: TGTGCCAGCACCACTCCTCTTAGCGGGAATAAGGCCGGGGAGCTGTTTTTT.

This clone has only one observation. The V call is TRBV3-1 (or the pseudogene TRBV3-2), the J call TRBJ1-2, with 8 bases identical to TRBD1. V lost 5 bases, J lost 3 bases, and 11 bases stayed unmatched. CDR1 is LGHDT and CDR2 is YNNKEL in the germline V gene (reference sequence). CDR3 size: 16 residues. The CDR3 sequence: CASSEIPAGGDYGYTF. The CDR3 DNA reads TGTGCCAGCAGCGAAATCCCGGCAGGGGGCGACTATGGCTACACCTTC.

The V call is TRBV18, the J call TRBJ2-7; TRBD1 aligns across 7 bases. The V segment lost 3 bases and the J segment 2 bases; nucleotides outside the gene matches: 7. The germline V gene has CDR1 KGHSH and CDR2 LQKENI. The CDR3 runs 15 residues. As DNA, the CDR3 is TGTGCCAGCTCACCGTGGGACAGTACGACCTACGAGCAGTACTTC. As protein: CASSPWDSTTYEQYF.

Only a few counts were recorded for this clone. The CDR3 reads CASSLGAGTEGNTIYF. As DNA, the CDR3 is TGCGCCAGCAGCTTGGGGGCCGGGACAGAAGGAAACACCATATATTTT. The chain couples TRBV5-1 to TRBJ1-3; 7 bases align to TRBD1. This CDR3 has 16 residues. Germline V gene data show CDR1 as SGHRS and CDR2 as YFSETQ. Trimming cost V 0 bases and J 4 bases; bases outside gene matches: 7.

The V and J genes are TRBV2 and TRBJ2-5, with 7 bases that match TRBD2. The CDR3 is 15 amino acids. V trimming: 5 bases; J trimming: 5 bases; junction bases outside the gene matches: 11. Germline CDR1 SNHLY, CDR2 FYNNEI. The CDR3 spells CASSPFSGGVETQYF. The CDR3 nucleotides read TGTGCCAGCAGTCCGTTTTCGGGAGGAGTCGAGACCCAGTACTTC.

The V and J genes are TRBV3-1 (or the pseudogene TRBV3-2) and TRBJ2-1, with 11 bases that match TRBD2. The V gene end was trimmed by 6 bases and the J gene end by 1 base; junction bases not matched to a gene: 2. In germline, CDR1 is LGHDT, CDR2 YNNKEL (reference sequence). The CDR3 is 15 residues long. In nucleotides, the CDR3 is TGTGCCAGCAGGGGGACTAGCGGTTCCTACAATGAGCAGTTCTTC. It yields the protein CASRGTSGSYNEQFF.

V usage is TRBV18 and J usage is TRBJ1-4, with D perhaps TRBD1 (5 bases). V lost 0 bases to trimming and J lost 14 bases, with 28 bases between them. Germline values: CDR1 KGHSH, CDR2 LQKENI. The CDR3 contains 18 residues. The CDR3 reads CASSPPNERGGTGGRLFF. In DNA, the CDR3 is TGTGCCAGCTCACCACCGAATGAAAGAGGTGGGACGGGGGGTCGGCTGTTTTTT.

This sequence joins TRBV3-1 (or the pseudogene TRBV3-2) and TRBJ1-4, with D possibly TRBD1 on 6 matching bases. The V end was cut by 6 bases, the J end by 6 bases, with 14 bases between. The CDR3 has 14 amino acids. Germline-derived CDR1 and CDR2 are LGHDT and YNNKEL (reference sequence). The CDR3 loop reads CASRRTDGDEKLFF. CDR3 in DNA: TGTGCCAGCAGGAGGACAGACGGAGATGAAAAACTGTTTTTT.

This clone is a singleton in its sample. The chain links TRBV2 to TRBJ2-2, with 9 bases fitting TRBD1. The CDR3 has 16 residues. Germline CDR1 reads SNHLY; CDR2 reads FYNNEI. The ends lost 6 bases at V and 2 bases at J; junction bases unmatched: 7. The CDR3 DNA follows: TGTGCCAGCAGGGAGTTTACAGGGGGCAACACCGGGGAGCTGTTTTTT. As protein: CASREFTGGNTGELFF.

This clone was observed a handful of times. The rearrangement joins TRBV6-1 to TRBJ1-5; 7 nucleotides agree with TRBD1. CDR3 size: 16 residues. Trimming at V came to 4 bases and at J to 3 bases, leaving 9 bases not matched to a gene. The germline V gene has CDR1 MNHNS and CDR2 SASEGT. The CDR3 here is CASSGSTGVDNQPQHF. CDR3 sequence (DNA): TGTGCCAGCAGTGGATCTACAGGGGTTGACAATCAGCCCCAGCATTTT.

The chain carries TRBV2 and TRBJ1-5; possibly TRBD1 for D (5 bases). Per germline, CDR1 SNHLY and CDR2 FYNNEI. The ends were cut back, 8 bases at V and 3 bases at J, with 11 bases in the middle. The CDR3 runs to 13 residues. The CDR3 coding sequence is TGTGCCAGCGTGGTGGACAACAATCAGCCCCAGCATTTT. Protein sequence: CASVVDNNQPQHF.

This clone came up a few times. This chain uses TRBV29-1 with TRBJ1-4; D unclear. The CDR3 runs 11 residues. The germline gives CDR1 SQVTM, CDR2 ANQGSEA. Trimming cost V 7 bases and J 5 bases, with 8 bases left between them. For the CDR3, the DNA is TGCAGCGCTGTCTCCAATGAAAAACTGTTTTTT. Its translation is CSAVSNEKLFF. Filled out from reference TRBV29-1 and TRBJ1-4, the complete variable domain reads SAVISQKPSRDICQRGTSLTIQCQVDSQVTMMFWYRQQPGQSLTLIATANQGSEATYESGFVIDKFPISRPNLTFSTLTVSNMSPEDSSIYLCSAVSNEKLFFGSGTQLSVL.

The chain is built from TRBV5-4 and TRBJ1-1; the match to TRBD1 covers 7 bases. CDR3 length equals 14 residues. V was clipped by 5 bases and J by 0 bases; unmatched bases: 4. Germline assignment: CDR1 SGHNT and CDR2 YYREEE (reference sequence). The DNA of the CDR3 is TGTGCCAGCAGACCGGGACAGCTGAACACTGAAGCTTTCTTT. Protein: CASRPGQLNTEAFF.

A word on this clone: Mismatch with germline at one junction end may stem from a read error. The gene calls are TRBV3-1 (or the pseudogene TRBV3-2) and TRBJ2-1; D may be TRBD2 (5 bases). This CDR3 region has 17 residues. Germline values: CDR1 LGHDT, CDR2 YNNKEL (reference sequence). The CDR3 DNA reads as TGTGCCAGCAGACAAGGAGGCGCAGCGAGCTCCTACAATGAGCAGTTCTTC. Its translation is CASRQGGAASSYNEQFF.

The chain is built from TRBV6-5 and TRBJ1-2, with D perhaps TRBD1 (6 bases). V was trimmed by 8 bases and J by 8 bases, leaving 21 bases between them. The CDR3 contains 14 residues. Germline assignment: CDR1 MNHEY and CDR2 SVGAGI. CDR3 coding DNA: TGTGCCAGCTCTCGGTGGCAGGGGCAGAACGGCTACACCTTC. It is translated as CASSRWQGQNGYTF.